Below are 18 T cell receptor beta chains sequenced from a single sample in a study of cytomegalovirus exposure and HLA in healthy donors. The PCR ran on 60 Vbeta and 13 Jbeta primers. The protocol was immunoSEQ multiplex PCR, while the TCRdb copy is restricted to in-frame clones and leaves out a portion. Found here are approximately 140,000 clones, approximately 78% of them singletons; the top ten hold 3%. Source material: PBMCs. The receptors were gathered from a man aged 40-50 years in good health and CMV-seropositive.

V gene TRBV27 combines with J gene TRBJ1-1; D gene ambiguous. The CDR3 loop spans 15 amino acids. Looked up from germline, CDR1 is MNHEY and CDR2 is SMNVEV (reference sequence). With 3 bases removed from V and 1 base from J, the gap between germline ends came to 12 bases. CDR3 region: CASSLRQSTNTEAFF. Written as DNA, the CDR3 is TGTGCCAGCAGTTTGCGGCAATCTACGAACACTGAAGCTTTCTTT.

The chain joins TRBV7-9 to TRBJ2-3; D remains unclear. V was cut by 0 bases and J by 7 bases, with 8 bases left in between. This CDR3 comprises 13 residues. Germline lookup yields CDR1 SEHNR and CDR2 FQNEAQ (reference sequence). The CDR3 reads CASSLALLNTQYF. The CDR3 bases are TGTGCCAGCAGCTTAGCCCTACTAAATACGCAGTATTTT.

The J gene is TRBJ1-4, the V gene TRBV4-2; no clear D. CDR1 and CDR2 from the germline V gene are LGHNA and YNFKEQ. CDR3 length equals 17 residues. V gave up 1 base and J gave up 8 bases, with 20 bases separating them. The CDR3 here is CASSQVFSQTVKEKLFF. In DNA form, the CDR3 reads TGTGCCAGCAGCCAAGTGTTTTCACAGACGGTCAAGGAAAAACTGTTTTTT.

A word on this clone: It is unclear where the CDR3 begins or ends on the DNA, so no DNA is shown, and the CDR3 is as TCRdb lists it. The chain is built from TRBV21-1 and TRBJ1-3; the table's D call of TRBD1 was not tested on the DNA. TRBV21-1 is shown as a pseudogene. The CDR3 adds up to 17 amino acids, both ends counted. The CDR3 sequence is CASSKLYAWASGNTIYF.

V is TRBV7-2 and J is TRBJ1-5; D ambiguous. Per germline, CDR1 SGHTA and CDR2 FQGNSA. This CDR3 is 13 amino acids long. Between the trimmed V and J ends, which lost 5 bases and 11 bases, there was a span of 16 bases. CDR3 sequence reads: CASSLAGGPAQHF. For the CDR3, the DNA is TGTGCCAGCAGCCTCGCGGGAGGGCCGGCCCAGCATTTT.

The chain's CDR3 is CASSPGASGELFF. The DNA for the CDR3 is TGTGCCAGCAGCCCAGGGGCCTCCGGGGAGCTGTTTTTT. The chain combines TRBV5-6 with TRBJ2-2; D is possibly TRBD1 (6 bases). Looked up from germline, CDR1 is SGHDT and CDR2 is YYEEEE. Between the trimmed V and J ends, which lost 4 bases and 6 bases, there was a span of 10 bases. There are 13 residues in the CDR3.

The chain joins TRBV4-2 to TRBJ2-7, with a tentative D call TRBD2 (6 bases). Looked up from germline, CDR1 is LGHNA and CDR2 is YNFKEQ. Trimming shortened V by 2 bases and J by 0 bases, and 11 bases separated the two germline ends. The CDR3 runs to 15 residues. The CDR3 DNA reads TGTGCCAGCAGCCAAACACAGGAGGGCTCCTACGAGCAGTACTTC. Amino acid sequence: CASSQTQEGSYEQYF.

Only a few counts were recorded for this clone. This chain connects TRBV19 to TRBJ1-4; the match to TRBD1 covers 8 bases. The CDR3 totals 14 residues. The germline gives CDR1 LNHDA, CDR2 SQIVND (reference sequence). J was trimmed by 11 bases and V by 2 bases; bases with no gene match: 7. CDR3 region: CASSIQGATSKLFF. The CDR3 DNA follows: TGTGCCAGTAGTATACAGGGGGCTACTTCGAAACTGTTTTTT.

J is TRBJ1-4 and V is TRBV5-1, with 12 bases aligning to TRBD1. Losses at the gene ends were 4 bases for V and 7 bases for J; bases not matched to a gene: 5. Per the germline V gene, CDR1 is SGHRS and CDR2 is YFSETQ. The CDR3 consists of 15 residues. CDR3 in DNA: TGCGCCAGCAGCCCGGGACAGGGGGCTGGTGAAAAACTGTTTTTT. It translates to CASSPGQGAGEKLFF.

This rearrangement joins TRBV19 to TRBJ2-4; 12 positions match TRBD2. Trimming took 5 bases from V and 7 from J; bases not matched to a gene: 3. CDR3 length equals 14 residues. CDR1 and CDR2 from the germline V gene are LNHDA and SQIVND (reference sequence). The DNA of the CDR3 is TGTGCCAGTAGTGCCGGGACTAGCGGGAACATTCAGTACTTC. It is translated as CASSAGTSGNIQYF.

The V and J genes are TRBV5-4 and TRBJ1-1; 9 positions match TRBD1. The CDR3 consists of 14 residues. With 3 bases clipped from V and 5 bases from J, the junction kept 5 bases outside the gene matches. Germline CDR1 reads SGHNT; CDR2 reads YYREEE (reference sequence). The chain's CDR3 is CASSSGQGRTEAFF. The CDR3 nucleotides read TGTGCCAGCAGCTCAGGACAGGGGAGGACTGAAGCTTTCTTT.

The DNA for the CDR3 is TGTGCCAGCAGTTCTGGGCGGGGCCCCTACGAGCAGTACTTC. It specifies CASSSGRGPYEQYF. The chain joins TRBV6-5 to TRBJ2-7; maybe TRBD2 (6 bases). V was pared by 4 bases and J by 2 bases, with 12 bases between. The CDR3 contains 14 residues. CDR1 and CDR2 (germline): MNHEY, SVGAGI.

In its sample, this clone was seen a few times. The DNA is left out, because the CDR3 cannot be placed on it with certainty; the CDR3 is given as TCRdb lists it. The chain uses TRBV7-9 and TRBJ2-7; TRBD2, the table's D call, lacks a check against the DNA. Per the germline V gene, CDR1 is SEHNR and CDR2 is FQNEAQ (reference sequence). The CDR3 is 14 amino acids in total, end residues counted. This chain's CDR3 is CASSLVSVGSGIYF.

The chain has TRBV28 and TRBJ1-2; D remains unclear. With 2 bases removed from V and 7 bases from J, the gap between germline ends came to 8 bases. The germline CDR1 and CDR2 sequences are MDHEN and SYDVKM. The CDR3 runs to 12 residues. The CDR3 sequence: CASSLKPGGYTF. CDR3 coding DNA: TGTGCCAGCAGTTTAAAGCCCGGTGGCTACACCTTC.

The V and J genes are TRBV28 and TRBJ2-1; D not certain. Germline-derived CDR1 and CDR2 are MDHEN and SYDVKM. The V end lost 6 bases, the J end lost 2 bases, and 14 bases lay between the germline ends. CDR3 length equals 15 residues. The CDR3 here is CASSLASGPYNEQFF. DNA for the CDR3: TGTGCCAGCAGCTTGGCCAGTGGCCCCTACAATGAGCAGTTCTTC.

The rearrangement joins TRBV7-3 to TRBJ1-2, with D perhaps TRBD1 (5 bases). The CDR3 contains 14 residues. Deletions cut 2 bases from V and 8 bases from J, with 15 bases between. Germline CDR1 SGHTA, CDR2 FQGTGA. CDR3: CASSLHTGQGGYTF. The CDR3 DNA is TGTGCCAGCAGCTTACATACAGGTCAAGGAGGCTACACCTTC.

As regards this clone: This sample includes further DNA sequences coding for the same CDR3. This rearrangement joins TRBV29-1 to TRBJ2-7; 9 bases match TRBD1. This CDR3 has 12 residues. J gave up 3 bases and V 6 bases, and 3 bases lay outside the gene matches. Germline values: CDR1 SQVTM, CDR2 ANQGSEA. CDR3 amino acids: CSVEGQGYEQYF. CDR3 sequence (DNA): TGCAGCGTAGAGGGACAGGGCTACGAGCAGTACTTC.

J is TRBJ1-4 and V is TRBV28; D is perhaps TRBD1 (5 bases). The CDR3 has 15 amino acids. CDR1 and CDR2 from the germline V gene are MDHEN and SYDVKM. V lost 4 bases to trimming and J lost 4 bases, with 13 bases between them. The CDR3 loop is CASSSFGGGNEKLFF. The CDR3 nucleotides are TGTGCCAGCAGTTCTTTCGGCGGGGGTAATGAAAAACTGTTTTTT.